This record covers a single TCR beta chain. The antigen is unknown. The data were taken from a study of blood T cells in healthy people across ages. Peripheral blood from each donor was collected in a volume of roughly 9.8 milliliters. The second PCR ran about 6 to 11 cycles with a sample-barcoded 5' primer and J-beta primers. Each CDR3 protein is one row after TCRdb ran MiXCR on the 5' RACE reads. The profile shows roughly 1.5 million distinct CDR3 sequences, under 55% of them singletons. Study-level results: Per-million-T-cell TCR beta diversity fell roughly linearly with age.

The germline CDR1 and CDR2 sequences are MNHEY and SMNVEV (reference sequence). Trimming took 5 bases from V and 0 from J, leaving 11 bases between them. This CDR3 contains 15 residues. This TCR was recovered from a woman younger than 35 in good health. This rearrangement joins TRBV27 to TRBJ1-5; D is undetermined. The material sequenced was blood. The CDR3 here is CASSPGLLSNQPQHF. The CDR3 bases are TGTGCCAGCAGTCCCGGGCTCCTTAGCAATCAGCCCCAGCATTTT.